The T cell receptor beta chain described here comes from a study of blood T cell repertoires in COVID-19 (TCRdb year 2020). Describing the broader study: The collaborator samples originated in the United States, Italy and Spain and spanned the acute and convalescent phases of COVID-19. The material from the prospective study consisted of cDNA or gDNA derived from T cells, B-cell-depleted T cells, or PBMCs. Deeply sampled blood TCRbeta repertoires from subjects exposed to, actively infected with, or recovered from COVID-19 were included in the dataset. A freely available public database, intended as a resource for researchers studying the immune response to SARS-CoV-2, is where the repertoires were released. The samples were drawn from two sources: the first 160 participants of the ongoing ImmuneRACE study, and fewer than 1,500 subjects contributed by 6 global collaborators. Nearly every sample came with metadata listing a de-identified subject ID, COVID-19 status, age in years and sex. HLA class I and class II types, where available, came from metadata supplied by the sample provider rather than from assay-based typing.

A remark on this clone: No antigen is known for it. The record has no base qualities; no much larger clone is one base away.

Participants in the prospective study were aged roughly 18 to 89 years, lived in 20 to 25 United States geographic areas, and enrolled through a virtual design. In the prospective study, cohorts were assigned on the basis of participant-reported clinical history obtained from a screening survey and a study questionnaire. Each participant in the prospective study had whole blood, serum and a nasopharyngeal or oropharyngeal swab collected by mobile phlebotomists. Additional blood draws and questionnaires over an approximately 2-month period could optionally be provided by prospective study participants. Prospective study blood samples were shipped either frozen or at room temperature before DNA extraction. Findings and caveats that apply to the study as a whole: How much clinical and demographic metadata was included differed by source and by participant, and the metadata was provided uncurated.

The germline V gene gives CDR1 as MDHEN and CDR2 as SYDVKM. The CDR3 contains 15 residues, cysteine and phenylalanine counted. Of all the DNA, just the CDR3 is kept, 45 bases in frame from base 1. V is cut back by 2 bases and J by 7 bases, with 7 bases in the junction unmatched. TCRbeta CDR3 regions were amplified from genomic DNA using the immunoSEQ Assay, a bias-controlled multiplex PCR. The authors processed their data as follows. Nucleated cell counts per sample were estimated from amplification of reference gene primers within the assay. To quantify the absolute abundance of each unique TCRbeta CDR3 rearrangement, sequence reads were collapsed and filtered. For each sample, productive Simpson clonality was calculated by taking the square root of Simpson's diversity index across productive rearrangements. In TCRdb, the immuneACCESS table is reduced to in-frame sequences with V and J assigned. These tables do not hold every clone; where another copy was compared, an unresolved V gene accounts for under half, and the others remain unexplained. V and J calls and clone size are given by that table; D and trimming were obtained from the DNA. For this sample the table gives over 350,000 clones, of which 70% to 90% were detected only once. The ten largest clones capture over 1.5% of the sample.

Recombination connected TRBV28 to TRBJ2-2; the central 7 bases match TRBD1. Sequencing input: PBMCs or T cells enriched from blood (not recorded which). The TCR comes from a woman in her late teens or twenties with acute COVID-19. The nucleotides are TGTGCCAGCAGTTTAAGACAGGGTTTAGTCGGGGAGCTGTTTTTT. It translates as CASSLRQGLVGELFF.